The sequence of this T cell receptor (beta chain) was determined in a study of blood T cell repertoires in COVID-19. Turning to the study itself: Samples representing acute and convalescent COVID-19 were sourced from the United States, Italy and Spain.

Trimming removed 0 bases from V and 0 bases from J, with 10 bases in between. The CDR3 sequence is 16 residues long. The germline gives CDR1 LGHNA, CDR2 YSLEER. A single count supports this clone. The authors' processing: Estimation of nucleated cell counts was performed using reference gene primer amplification. Sequencing was performed with immunoSEQ multiplex PCR; in TCRdb, only in-frame clones are kept and a portion is missing. For V, J and clone size, that table is used; D and trimming come from the DNA. The table lists fewer than 110,000 clones, roughly 83% of them singletons. The source of this sequence is a human donor in a cohort sampled during active COVID-19. This sequence joins TRBV4-3 and TRBJ2-3; possible D gene TRBD2, 6 bases. Material: peripheral blood. CDR3: CASSQDTGTSTDTQYF. The CDR3 bases are TGCGCCAGCAGCCAAGACACCGGGACTAGCACAGATACGCAGTATTTT.